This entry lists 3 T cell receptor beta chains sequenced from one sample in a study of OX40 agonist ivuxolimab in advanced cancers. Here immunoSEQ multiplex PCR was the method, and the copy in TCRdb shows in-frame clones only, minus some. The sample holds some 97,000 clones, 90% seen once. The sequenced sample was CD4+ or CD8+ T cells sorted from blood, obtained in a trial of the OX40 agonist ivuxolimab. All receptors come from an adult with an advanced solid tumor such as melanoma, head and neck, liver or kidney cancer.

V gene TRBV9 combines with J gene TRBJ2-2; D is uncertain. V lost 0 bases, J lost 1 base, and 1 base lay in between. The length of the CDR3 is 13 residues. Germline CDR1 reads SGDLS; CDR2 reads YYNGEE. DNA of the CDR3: TGTGCCAGCAGCGTAGGGAACACCGGGGAGCTGTTTTTT. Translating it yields CASSVGNTGELFF.

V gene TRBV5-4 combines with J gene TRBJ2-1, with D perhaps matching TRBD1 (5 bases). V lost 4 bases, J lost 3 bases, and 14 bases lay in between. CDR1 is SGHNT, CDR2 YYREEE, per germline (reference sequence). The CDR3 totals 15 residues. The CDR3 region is CASSAAGLFYNEQFF. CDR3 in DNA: TGTGCCAGCAGCGCCGCAGGGCTATTCTACAATGAGCAGTTCTTC.

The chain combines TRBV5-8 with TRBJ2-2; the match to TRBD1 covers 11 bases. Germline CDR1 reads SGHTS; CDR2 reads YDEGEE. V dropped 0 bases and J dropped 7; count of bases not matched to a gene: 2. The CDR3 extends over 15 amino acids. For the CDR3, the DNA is TGTGCCAGCAGCTTGGTGGACAGGGGGCACGGGGAGCTGTTTTTT. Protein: CASSLVDRGHGELFF.